Below, one T cell receptor beta chain is given with its context. Ten or more counts support this clone. What this receptor recognizes is not known. Base qualities are not provided; no much larger clone lies one nucleotide away. The germline ends are 14 bases apart after V is trimmed by 5 bases and J by 6 bases. From cysteine to phenylalanine, the CDR3 is 14 amino acids long. Of all the DNA, just the CDR3 is kept, 42 bases in frame from base 1. CDR1 is given as SEHNR and CDR2 as FQNEAQ, both from the germline V gene (reference sequence). The data belong to a study of blood T cell repertoires in COVID-19 (dated by TCRdb to the early 2020s). Describing the broader study: The collaborator samples originated in the United States, Italy and Spain and spanned the acute and convalescent phases of COVID-19. The prospective study material was composed of cDNA or gDNA derived from T cells, B-cell-depleted T cells, or PBMCs. Deeply sampled blood TCRbeta repertoires from subjects exposed to, actively infected with, or recovered from COVID-19 were included in the dataset. The repertoires were released in a freely available public database meant as a resource for research on the immune response to SARS-CoV-2. Samples came from the ongoing ImmuneRACE study (first 160 participants) plus 1,254 subjects from 6 global collaborators. The sample metadata nearly always contained a de-identified subject ID, COVID-19 status, age in years and sex. Where available, HLA class I and class II types were taken from metadata supplied by the sample provider and were not determined by assay-based typing. What the work shows at the level of the full study, not this receptor alone: How much clinical and demographic metadata was included differed by source and by participant, and the metadata was provided uncurated.

In the prospective study, participants were 18 to 89 years old, resided in fewer than 25 geographic areas of the United States, and were enrolled through a virtual design. In the prospective study, participants were assigned to cohorts based on the clinical history participants reported in a screening survey and a study questionnaire. ImmuneRACE Cohort 3 recovered participants were defined by two consecutive negative NP/OP PCR tests, healthcare professional clearance, or symptom resolution. In the prospective study, mobile phlebotomists collected whole blood, serum and a nasopharyngeal or oropharyngeal swab from each participant. Additional blood draws and questionnaires over an approximately two-month period could optionally be provided by prospective study participants. Blood samples from the prospective study were shipped frozen or at room temperature prior to DNA extraction. TCRbeta CDR3 regions were amplified from genomic DNA using the immunoSEQ Assay, a bias-controlled multiplex PCR. The study's processing was this. The number of nucleated cells in each sample was estimated by amplification of reference gene primers within the assay. To quantify the absolute abundance of each unique TCRbeta CDR3 rearrangement, sequence reads were collapsed and filtered. For each sample, productive Simpson clonality was calculated by taking the square root of Simpson's diversity index across productive rearrangements. As stored in TCRdb, this immuneACCESS dataset retains in-frame rearrangements with V and J assigned. A fraction of the clones does not appear; measured against another copy, unresolved V genes explain less than half of the discrepancy, and the remainder lacks a known reason. V and J calls and clone size are as listed in that table; D and trimming were resolved from the DNA. For this sample the table gives some 330,000 clones, of which roughly four fifths were detected only once. The ten largest clonotypes hold about 5.4% of the sample.

The material sequenced was PBMCs or T cells enriched from blood (not recorded which). The chain couples TRBV7-9 to TRBJ1-3; the D gene lacks a confident call. This clonotype originated in a woman between 45 and 65 years old who had recovered from COVID-19. In nucleotide form, the sequence is TGTGCCAGCAGCGGCCATCTCGCCGTAAACACCATATATTTT. Translation gives CASSGHLAVNTIYF.